This T cell receptor beta chain was retrieved from a study of cytomegalovirus exposure and HLA in healthy donors (dated by TCRdb to about 2017). Regarding the complete study: A later analysis indicated that the roughly 130 validation repertoires were generated on the platform also employed for the 666 repertoires of the first cohort. The study aimed to test whether signatures of past pathogen exposure could be identified by cataloging public T cell receptors. In addition to the first cohort of 666 subjects, a separate validation cohort of approximately 130 different subjects was used. The study combined high-throughput TCR immunosequencing, statistical association of individual TCRs with disease status, and machine learning to predict cytomegalovirus infection status.

Based on the germline V gene, the CDR1 and CDR2 sequences are MNHEY and SVGAGI. The CDR3 sequence holds 14 residues, the cysteine and phenylalanine included. The sequence is cut down to CDR3 DNA, 42 bases in frame from base 1. Unmatched junction bases come to 5, with V trimmed by 2 bases and J by 5 bases. General study outcomes and caveats: The authors suggested that the approach could potentially be extended to other disease states and immunological phenotypes. The study gave a list of roughly 150 TCR beta chains associated with cytomegalovirus. Most TCR sequences were seen in very few donors, while some public TCRs were found in many individuals. In vitro tests confirmed that a few of the cytomegalovirus-associated TCR beta chains recognize cytomegalovirus antigens. In both the original and validation cohorts, the classifier was reported to diagnose cytomegalovirus status with high specificity and sensitivity. Subsequent analysis determined that TCRs grouped into clusters in the first cohort also showed a tendency toward co-occurrence across the 120 or so validation repertoires, and 94% of cluster scores exceeded 0. The validation cohort had no HLA typing available for a later analysis, so co-occurrence within that cohort was assessed over all 120 or so repertoires.

The library came from the immunoSEQ multiplex PCR assay. Per the authors' processing: A statistical classification framework was built to diagnose cytomegalovirus status from the catalog of TCR beta chain sequences. Held by TCRdb, this immuneACCESS table contains in-frame sequences only and omits some clones. Under half of the omission traces to an unresolved V gene where checked; the cause of the rest is unknown. V, J and clone size were drawn from that table, and D and trimming were deduced from the DNA. The sample has about 90,000 clones on record, less than 90% of them singletons. The top ten hold over 10% of the sample. Separate from the approximately 670-subject first cohort, the validation cohort of 95 to 150 subjects was the group to which the donors belonged. This clone was counted a few times. Its antigen target is currently unknown. No much larger clone is present one base from it, and per-base qualities are unavailable. The sample carries other DNA sequences with the same CDR3.

Sequencing used PBMCs. The TCR sequence derives from a woman between 18 and 29 years old in good health and CMV-seropositive. Recombination joined TRBV6-5 with TRBJ2-7, and TRBD1 aligns with 8 junction nucleotides. CDR3 sequence: CASSYNRGDHEQYF. The nucleotides read TGTGCCAGCAGTTACAACAGGGGGGACCACGAGCAGTACTTC.